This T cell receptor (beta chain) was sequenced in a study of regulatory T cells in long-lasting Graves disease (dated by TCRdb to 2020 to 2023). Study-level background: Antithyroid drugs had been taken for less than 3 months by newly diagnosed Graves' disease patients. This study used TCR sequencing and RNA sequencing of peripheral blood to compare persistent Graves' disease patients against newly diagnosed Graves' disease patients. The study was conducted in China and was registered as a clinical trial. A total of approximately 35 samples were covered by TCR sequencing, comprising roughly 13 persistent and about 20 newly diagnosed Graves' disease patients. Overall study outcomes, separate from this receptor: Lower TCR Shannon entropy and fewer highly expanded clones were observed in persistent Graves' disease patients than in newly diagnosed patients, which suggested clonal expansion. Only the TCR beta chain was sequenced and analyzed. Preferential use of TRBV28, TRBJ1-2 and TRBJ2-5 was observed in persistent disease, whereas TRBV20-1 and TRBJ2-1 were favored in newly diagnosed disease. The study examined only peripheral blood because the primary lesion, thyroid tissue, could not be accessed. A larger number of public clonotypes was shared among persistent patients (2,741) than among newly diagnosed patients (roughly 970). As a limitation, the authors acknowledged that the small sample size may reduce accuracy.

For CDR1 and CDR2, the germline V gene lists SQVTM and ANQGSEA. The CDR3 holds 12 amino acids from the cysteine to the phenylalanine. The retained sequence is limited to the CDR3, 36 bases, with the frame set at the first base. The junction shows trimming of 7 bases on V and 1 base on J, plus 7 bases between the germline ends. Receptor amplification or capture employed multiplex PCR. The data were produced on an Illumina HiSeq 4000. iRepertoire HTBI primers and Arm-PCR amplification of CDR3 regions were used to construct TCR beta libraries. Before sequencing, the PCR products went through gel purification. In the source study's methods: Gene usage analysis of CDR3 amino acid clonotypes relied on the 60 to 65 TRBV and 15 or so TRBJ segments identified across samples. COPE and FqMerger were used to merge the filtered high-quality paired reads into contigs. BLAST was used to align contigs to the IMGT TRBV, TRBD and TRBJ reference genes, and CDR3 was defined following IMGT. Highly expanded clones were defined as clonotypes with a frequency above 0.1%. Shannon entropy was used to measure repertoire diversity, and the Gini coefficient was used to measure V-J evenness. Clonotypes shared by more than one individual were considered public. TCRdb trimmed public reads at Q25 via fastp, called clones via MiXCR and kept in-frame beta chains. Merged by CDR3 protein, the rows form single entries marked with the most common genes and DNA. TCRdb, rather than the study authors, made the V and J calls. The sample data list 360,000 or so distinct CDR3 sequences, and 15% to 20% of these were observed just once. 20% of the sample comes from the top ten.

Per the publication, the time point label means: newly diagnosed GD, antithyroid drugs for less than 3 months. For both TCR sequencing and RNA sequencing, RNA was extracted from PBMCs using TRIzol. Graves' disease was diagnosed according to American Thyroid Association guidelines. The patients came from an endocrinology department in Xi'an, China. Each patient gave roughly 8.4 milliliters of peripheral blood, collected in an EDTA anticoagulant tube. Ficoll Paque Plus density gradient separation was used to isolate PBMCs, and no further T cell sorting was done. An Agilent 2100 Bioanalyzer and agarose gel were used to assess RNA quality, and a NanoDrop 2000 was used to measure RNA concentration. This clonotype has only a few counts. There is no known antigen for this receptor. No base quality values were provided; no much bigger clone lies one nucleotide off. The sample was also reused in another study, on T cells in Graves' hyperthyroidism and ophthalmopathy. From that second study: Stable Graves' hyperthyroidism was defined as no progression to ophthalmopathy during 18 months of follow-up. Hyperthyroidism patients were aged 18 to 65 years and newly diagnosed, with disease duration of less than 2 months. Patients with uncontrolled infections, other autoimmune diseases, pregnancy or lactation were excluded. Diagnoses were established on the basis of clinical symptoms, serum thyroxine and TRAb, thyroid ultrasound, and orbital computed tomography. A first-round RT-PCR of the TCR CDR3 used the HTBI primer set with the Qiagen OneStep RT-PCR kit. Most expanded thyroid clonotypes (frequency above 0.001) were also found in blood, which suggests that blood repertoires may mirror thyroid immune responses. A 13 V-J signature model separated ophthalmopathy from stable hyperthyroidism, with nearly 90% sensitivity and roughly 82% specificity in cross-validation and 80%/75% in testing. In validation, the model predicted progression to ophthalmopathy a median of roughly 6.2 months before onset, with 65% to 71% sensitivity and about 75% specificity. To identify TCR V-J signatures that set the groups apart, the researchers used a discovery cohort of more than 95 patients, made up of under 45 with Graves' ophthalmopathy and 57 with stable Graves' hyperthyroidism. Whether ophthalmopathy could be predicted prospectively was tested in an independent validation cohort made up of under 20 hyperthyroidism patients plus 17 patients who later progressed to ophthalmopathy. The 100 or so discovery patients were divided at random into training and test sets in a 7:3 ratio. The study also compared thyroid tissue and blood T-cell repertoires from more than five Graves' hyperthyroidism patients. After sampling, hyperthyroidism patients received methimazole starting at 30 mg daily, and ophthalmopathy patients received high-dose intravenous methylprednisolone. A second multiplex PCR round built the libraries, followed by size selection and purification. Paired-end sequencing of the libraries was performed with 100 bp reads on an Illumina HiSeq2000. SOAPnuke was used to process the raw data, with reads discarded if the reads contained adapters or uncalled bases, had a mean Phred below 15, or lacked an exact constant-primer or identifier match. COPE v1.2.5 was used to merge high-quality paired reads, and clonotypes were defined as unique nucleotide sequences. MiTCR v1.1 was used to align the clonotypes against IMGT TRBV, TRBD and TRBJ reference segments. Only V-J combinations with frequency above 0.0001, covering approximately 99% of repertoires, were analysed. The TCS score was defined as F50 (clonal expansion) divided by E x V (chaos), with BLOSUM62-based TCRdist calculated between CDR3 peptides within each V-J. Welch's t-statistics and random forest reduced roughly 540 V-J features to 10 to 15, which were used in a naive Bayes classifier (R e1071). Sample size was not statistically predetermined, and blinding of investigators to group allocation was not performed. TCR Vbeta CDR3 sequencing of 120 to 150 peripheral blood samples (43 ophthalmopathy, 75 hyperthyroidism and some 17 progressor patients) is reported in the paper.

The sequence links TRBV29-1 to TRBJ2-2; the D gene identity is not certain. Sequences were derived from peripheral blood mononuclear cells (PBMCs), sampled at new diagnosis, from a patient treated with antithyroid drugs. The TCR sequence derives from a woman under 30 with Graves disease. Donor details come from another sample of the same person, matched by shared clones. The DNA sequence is TGCAGCGGGGTCTTGAACACCGGGGAGCTGTTTTTT. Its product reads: CSGVLNTGELFF.